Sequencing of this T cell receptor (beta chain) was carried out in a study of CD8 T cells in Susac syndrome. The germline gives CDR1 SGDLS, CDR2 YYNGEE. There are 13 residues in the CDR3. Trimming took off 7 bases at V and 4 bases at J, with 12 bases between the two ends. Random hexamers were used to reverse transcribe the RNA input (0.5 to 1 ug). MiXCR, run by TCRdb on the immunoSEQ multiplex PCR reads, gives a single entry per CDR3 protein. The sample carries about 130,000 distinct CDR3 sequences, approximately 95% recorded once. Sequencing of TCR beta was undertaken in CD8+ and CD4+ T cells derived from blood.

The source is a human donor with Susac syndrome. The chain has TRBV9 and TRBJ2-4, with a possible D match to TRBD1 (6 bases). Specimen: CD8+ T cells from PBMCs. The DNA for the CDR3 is TGTGCCAGCGGGGACATTTCGAAAAACATTCAGTACTTC. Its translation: CASGDISKNIQYF.